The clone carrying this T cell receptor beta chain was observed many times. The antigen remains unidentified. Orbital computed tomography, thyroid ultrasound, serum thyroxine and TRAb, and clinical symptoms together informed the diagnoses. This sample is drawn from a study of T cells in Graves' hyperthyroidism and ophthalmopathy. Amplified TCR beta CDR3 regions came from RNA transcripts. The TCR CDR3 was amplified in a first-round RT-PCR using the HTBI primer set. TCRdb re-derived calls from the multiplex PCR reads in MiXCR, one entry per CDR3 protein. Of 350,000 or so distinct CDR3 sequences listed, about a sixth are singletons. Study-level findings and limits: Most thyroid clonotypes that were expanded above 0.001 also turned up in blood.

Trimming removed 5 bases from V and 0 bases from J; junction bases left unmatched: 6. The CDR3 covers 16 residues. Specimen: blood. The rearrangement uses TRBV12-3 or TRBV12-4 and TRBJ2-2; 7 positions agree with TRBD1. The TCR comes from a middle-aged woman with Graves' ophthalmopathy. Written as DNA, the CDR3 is TGTGCCAGCAGTAACCGACAGGGACCGAACACCGGGGAGCTGTTTTTT. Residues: CASSNRQGPNTGELFF.